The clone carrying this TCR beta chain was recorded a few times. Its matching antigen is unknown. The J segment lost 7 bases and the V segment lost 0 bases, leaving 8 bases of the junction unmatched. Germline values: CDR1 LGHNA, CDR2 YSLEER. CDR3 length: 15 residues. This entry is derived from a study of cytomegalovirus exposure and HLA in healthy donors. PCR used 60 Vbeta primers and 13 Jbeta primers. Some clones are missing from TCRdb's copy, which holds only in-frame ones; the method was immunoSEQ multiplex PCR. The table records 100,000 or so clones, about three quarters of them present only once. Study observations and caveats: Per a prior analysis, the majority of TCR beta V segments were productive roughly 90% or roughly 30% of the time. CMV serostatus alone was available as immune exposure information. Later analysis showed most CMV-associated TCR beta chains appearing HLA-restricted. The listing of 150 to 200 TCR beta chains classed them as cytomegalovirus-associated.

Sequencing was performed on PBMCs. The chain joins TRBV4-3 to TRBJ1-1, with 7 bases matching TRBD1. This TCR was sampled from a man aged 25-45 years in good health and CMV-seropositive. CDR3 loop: CASSQESFGTVEAFF. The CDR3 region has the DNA TGCGCCAGCAGCCAAGAATCATTTGGGACAGTTGAAGCTTTCTTT.